Presented here are 7 T cell receptor beta chains from one specimen sequenced in a study of shared clonotypes between healthy human individuals. Repertoires were generated with immunoSEQ multiplex PCR, while TCRdb's copy carries only in-frame clones and drops some. Among roughly 2.6 million clones listed, around 94% were seen once. The sample consisted of naive CD4+ T cells sorted from blood. Subset: CD45RA+ positively selected. The receptor source for this set is a man aged 18 to 30 in good health.

Comments on this clone: Other nucleotide sequences from this sample produce the same CDR3. The chain joins TRBV7-9 to TRBJ2-1, with D unresolved. Trimming took off 0 bases at V and 6 bases at J, with 9 bases between the two ends. The germline V gene has CDR1 SEHNR and CDR2 FQNEAQ (reference sequence). The CDR3 sequence is 14 residues long. This CDR3 is CASSLAQLLNEQFF. The CDR3 DNA reads TGTGCCAGCAGCTTAGCGCAGTTACTCAATGAGCAGTTCTTC.

The chain recombines TRBV7-2 with TRBJ2-1; a possible D gene is TRBD2 (6 bases). V was cut by 1 base and J by 9 bases, with 19 bases left in between. CDR3 length: 16 amino acids. CDR1 is SGHTA, CDR2 FQGNSA, per germline. The CDR3 bases are TGTGCCAGCAGCTTAGGTGCGGCACTCCTAGCGACTGAGCAGTTCTTC. It encodes CASSLGAALLATEQFF.

This clone showed up just once. This chain joins TRBV4-3 and TRBJ2-3, with 8 nucleotides matching TRBD2. This CDR3 spans 14 amino acids. The ends lost 4 bases at V and 3 bases at J; junction bases unmatched: 3. Germline CDR1 LGHNA, CDR2 YSLEER. Here the CDR3 DNA reads TGCGCCAGCAGCCCCGGGAGGGCTACAGATACGCAGTATTTT. It encodes CASSPGRATDTQYF.

This clone has a single count. At the DNA level, this CDR3 is encoded by other sequences in the same sample as well. The gene calls are TRBV30 and TRBJ2-2; 8 bases align to TRBD1. The CDR3 spans 13 residues. Germline V gives CDR1 GTSNPN, CDR2 SVGIG (reference sequence). Trimming at V came to 5 bases and at J to 5 bases, leaving 4 bases not matched to a gene. DNA for the CDR3: TGTGCCTGGGGACAGGGAGATACCGGGGAGCTGTTTTTT. Its protein is CAWGQGDTGELFF.

The chain recombines TRBV27 with TRBJ1-6; 7 bases align to TRBD1. Germline CDR1 and CDR2: MNHEY and SMNVEV (reference sequence). This CDR3 contains 15 residues. The trim removed 4 bases at V and 7 bases at J, leaving 7 bases unmatched. The CDR3 is CASSSMDRTNSPLHF. CDR3 bases: TGTGCCAGCAGTTCAATGGACAGGACAAATTCACCCCTCCACTTT.

V and J are TRBV6-5 and TRBJ2-7; 7 bases are a match to TRBD1. Germline trimming cut 5 bases from V and 5 bases from J; bases unmatched to any gene: 3. Germline lookup yields CDR1 MNHEY and CDR2 SVGAGI. CDR3 length: 12 residues. In nucleotides, the CDR3 is TGTGCCAGCAGTCGGGACAGCCACGAGCAGTACTTC. Translating it yields CASSRDSHEQYF.

This chain links TRBV5-4 with TRBJ2-7; 14 nucleotides line up with TRBD2. The CDR3 covers 15 residues. V lost 3 bases to trimming and J lost 6 bases; unmatched junction nucleotides: 5. Per germline, CDR1 SGHNT and CDR2 YYREEE (reference sequence). CDR3 region: CASSSLGLAGGEQYF. The CDR3 DNA is TGTGCCAGCAGCTCGCTCGGACTAGCGGGGGGCGAGCAGTACTTC.